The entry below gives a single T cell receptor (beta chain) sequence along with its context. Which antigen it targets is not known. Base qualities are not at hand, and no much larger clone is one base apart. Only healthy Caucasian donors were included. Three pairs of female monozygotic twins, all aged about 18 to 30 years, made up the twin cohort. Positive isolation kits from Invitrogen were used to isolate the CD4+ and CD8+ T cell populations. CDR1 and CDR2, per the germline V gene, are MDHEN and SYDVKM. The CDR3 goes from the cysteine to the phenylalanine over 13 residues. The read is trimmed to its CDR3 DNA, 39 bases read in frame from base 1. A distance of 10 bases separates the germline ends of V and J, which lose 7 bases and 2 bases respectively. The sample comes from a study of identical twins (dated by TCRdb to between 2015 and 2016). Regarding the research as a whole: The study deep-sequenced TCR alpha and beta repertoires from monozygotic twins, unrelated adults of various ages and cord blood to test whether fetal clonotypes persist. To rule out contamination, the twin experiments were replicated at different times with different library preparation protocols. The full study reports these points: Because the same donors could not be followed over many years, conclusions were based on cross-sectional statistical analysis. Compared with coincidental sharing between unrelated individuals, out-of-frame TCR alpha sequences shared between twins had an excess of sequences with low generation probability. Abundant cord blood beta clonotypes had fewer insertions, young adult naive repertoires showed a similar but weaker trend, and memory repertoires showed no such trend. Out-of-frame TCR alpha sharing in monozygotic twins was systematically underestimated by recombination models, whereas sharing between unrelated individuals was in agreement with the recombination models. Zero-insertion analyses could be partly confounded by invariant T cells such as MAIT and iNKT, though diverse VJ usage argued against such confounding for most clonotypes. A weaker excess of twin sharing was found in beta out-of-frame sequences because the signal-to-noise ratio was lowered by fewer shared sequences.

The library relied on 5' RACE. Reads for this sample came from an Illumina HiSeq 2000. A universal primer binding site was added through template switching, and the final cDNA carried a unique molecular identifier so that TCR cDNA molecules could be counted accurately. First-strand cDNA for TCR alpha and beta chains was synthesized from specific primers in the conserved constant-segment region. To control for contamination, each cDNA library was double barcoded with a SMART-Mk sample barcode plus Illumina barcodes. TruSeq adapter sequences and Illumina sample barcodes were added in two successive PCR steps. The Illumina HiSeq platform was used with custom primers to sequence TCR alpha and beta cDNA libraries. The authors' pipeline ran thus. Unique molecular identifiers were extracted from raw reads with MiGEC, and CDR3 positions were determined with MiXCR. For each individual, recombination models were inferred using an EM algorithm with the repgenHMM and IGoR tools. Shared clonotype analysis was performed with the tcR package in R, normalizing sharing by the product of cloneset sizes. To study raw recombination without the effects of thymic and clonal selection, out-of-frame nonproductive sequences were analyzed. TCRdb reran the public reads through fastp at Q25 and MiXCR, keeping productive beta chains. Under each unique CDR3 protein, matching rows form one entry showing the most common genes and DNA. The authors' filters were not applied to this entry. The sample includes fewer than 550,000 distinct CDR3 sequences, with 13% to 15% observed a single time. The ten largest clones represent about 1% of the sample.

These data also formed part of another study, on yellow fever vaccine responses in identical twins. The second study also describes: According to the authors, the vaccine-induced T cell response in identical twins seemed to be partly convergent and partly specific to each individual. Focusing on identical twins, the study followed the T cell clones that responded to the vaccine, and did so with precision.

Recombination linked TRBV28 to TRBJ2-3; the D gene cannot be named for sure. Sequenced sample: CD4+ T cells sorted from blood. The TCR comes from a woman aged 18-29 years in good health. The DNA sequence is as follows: TGTGCCAGCACAGGCAGGAACACAGATACGCAGTATTTT. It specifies CASTGRNTDTQYF.